This T cell receptor beta chain is drawn from a study of patients and donors after allogeneic stem cell transplantation. Via MiXCR, TCRdb re-called the RT-PCR reads, giving one row per CDR3 protein. This sample has about 960,000 distinct CDR3 sequences, with approximately 19% found just once. This clonotype has more than one count but fewer than ten. The germline V and J ends were trimmed by 3 bases and 4 bases, with 4 bases remaining between them. This CDR3 comprises 12 residues. This sequence originates from a human donor who was either an allogeneic HSCT recipient or a stem cell or donor lymphocyte infusion donor (not recorded which). It is not recorded whose cells these are; they may come from a transplant donor. Sequencing used blood, either unsorted or a sorted T cell fraction (not recorded which). The chain employs TRBV12-3 or TRBV12-4 and TRBJ2-4, with unresolved D. CDR3 sequence: CASSFEKNIQYF. The CDR3 DNA reads TGTGCCAGCAGTTTCGAGAAAAACATTCAGTACTTC.